This T cell receptor beta chain was profiled in a study of blood T cell repertoires in COVID-19 (TCRdb year 2020). Describing the broader study: Samples from collaborators originated in the United States, Italy and Spain and spanned both the acute and convalescent phases of COVID-19. Subjects who had been exposed to COVID-19, were actively infected with it, or had recovered from it provided the deeply sampled blood TCRbeta repertoires that made up the dataset. Where available, HLA class I and class II types were obtained from metadata supplied by the sample provider rather than from assay-based typing. The samples were drawn from the first 160 participants of the ongoing ImmuneRACE study and from 1,200 or so subjects provided by 6 global collaborators. The repertoires were made available in a free public database intended to serve as a resource for research on the immune response to SARS-CoV-2. The material from the prospective study consisted of cDNA or gDNA derived from T cells, B-cell-depleted T cells, or PBMCs. Nearly every sample came with metadata listing a de-identified subject ID, COVID-19 status, age in years and sex.

TCRbeta CDR3 regions were amplified from genomic DNA using the immunoSEQ Assay, a bias-controlled multiplex PCR. Regarding the original processing steps: The number of nucleated cells in each sample was estimated by amplification of reference gene primers within the assay. Sequence reads were collapsed and filtered to measure the absolute abundance of every unique TCRbeta CDR3 rearrangement. For each sample, productive Simpson clonality was calculated as the square root of Simpson's diversity index over productive rearrangements. As stored in TCRdb, this immuneACCESS dataset retains in-frame rearrangements with V and J assigned. A fraction of the clones does not appear; measured against another copy, unresolved V genes explain less than half of the discrepancy, and the remainder lacks a known reason. V, J and clone size were drawn from that table, and D and trimming were deduced from the DNA. Counted in this sample were 180,000 or so clones; roughly 90% of them appeared once. 11% of the sample is held by the ten biggest clonotypes.

In Seattle, one collaborating source enrolled patients while the infection was active and tracked those patients longitudinally over the course of disease. Each collaborating institution followed its own protocols to collect whole blood in K2EDTA tubes. For TCRbeta analysis, collaborators shipped samples as frozen whole blood, isolated PBMCs, or DNA extracted from either of those sample types. As regards this clone: Its antigen remains undetermined. Base qualities are missing; no much larger clone stands one base away.

Here is what the overall study found, with its caveats: How much clinical and demographic metadata was included differed by source and by participant, and the metadata was provided uncurated.

Sequenced: peripheral blood. This TCR was sampled from a woman in her sixties with COVID-19, enrolled during active disease.

The nucleotide sequence is TGTGCCAGCAGCATGGACAGGAGAGGCACTGAAGCTTTCTTT. This gives the protein CASSMDRRGTEAFF. The V and J segments used are TRBV7-9 and TRBJ1-1; the central 7 bases match TRBD1. The CDR3 runs 14 amino acids, cysteine and phenylalanine included. Only the CDR3 portion is preserved as DNA: 42 bases, with reading frame beginning at the first base. Trimming accounts for 5 bases at V and 4 bases at J, while the number of junction bases matched to no gene is 7. The germline V gene (reference sequence) provides CDR1 SEHNR and CDR2 FQNEAQ.